The 26 T cell receptor beta chains reported below all come from one sample, sequenced in a study of T cell responses to AZD1222 COVID-19 vaccine. TCRdb keeps only in-frame clones here, not all; method: immunoSEQ multiplex PCR. The data show about 160,000 clones, approximately 92% seen once. The source was peripheral blood, collected 28 days after the second AZD1222 dose. All receptors derive from an adult who received the AZD1222 COVID-19 vaccine.

This sequence joins TRBV7-8 and TRBJ2-3; D is perhaps TRBD1 (6 bases). V lost 1 base to trimming and J lost 1 base, with 9 bases between them. The CDR3 spans 15 residues. Looked up from germline, CDR1 is SGHVS and CDR2 is FQNEAQ. Here the CDR3 reads CASSLDTGRTDTQYF. CDR3 in DNA: TGTGCCAGCAGCTTAGATACAGGGCGCACAGATACGCAGTATTTT. The full variable domain, its missing parts supplied by reference TRBV7-8 and TRBJ2-3, is GAGVSQSPRYKVAKRGQDVALRCDPISGHVSLFWYQQALGQGPEFLTYFQNEAQLDKSGLPSDRFFAERPEGSVSTLKIQRTQQEDSAVYLCASSLDTGRTDTQYFGPGTRLTVL.

The V and J genes are TRBV5-1 and TRBJ1-2, with D perhaps TRBD1 (5 bases). V dropped 4 bases and J dropped 3 bases, with 16 bases sitting between them. CDR1 SGHRS and CDR2 YFSETQ come from the germline V gene. This CDR3 spans 15 amino acids. CDR3 DNA: TGCGCCAGCAGCCCCGACAGCGGGGCGGACTATGGCTACACCTTC. Translated, it gives CASSPDSGADYGYTF.

The chain uses TRBV29-1 and TRBJ1-2, with D possibly being TRBD1 (5 bases). The V and J ends lost 6 bases and 0 bases respectively, with 14 bases between them. Germline CDR1 is SQVTM and CDR2 is ANQGSEA. This CDR3 comprises 14 residues. The CDR3 DNA reads TGCAGCGTGAACCGGGACCTAGCTAACTATGGCTACACCTTC. Translating it yields CSVNRDLANYGYTF.

The chain uses TRBV19 and TRBJ1-3; perhaps TRBD1 as D (5 bases). Trimming left V 3 bases short and J 0 bases short, with 12 bases between. The CDR3 spans 16 residues. Germline V gene data show CDR1 as LNHDA and CDR2 as SQIVND (reference sequence). This chain's CDR3 is CASSINSGLSGNTIYF. CDR3 nucleotides: TGTGCCAGTAGTATTAACTCAGGGCTCTCTGGAAACACCATATATTTT. Full variable domain (outside the CDR3, taken from reference TRBV19 and TRBJ1-3): DGGITQSPKYLFRKEGQNVTLSCEQNLNHDAMYWYRQDPGQGLRLIYYSQIVNDFQKGDIAEGYSVSREKKESFPLTVTSAQKNPTAFYLCASSINSGLSGNTIYFGEGSWLTVV.

The V call is TRBV30, the J call TRBJ1-4; 11 bases fit TRBD1. The CDR3 runs to 15 residues. Trimming removed 3 bases from V and 5 bases from J; junction bases left unmatched: 5. Looked up from germline, CDR1 is GTSNPN and CDR2 is SVGIG (reference sequence). This CDR3 reads CAWSQDRGPNEKLFF. CDR3 in DNA: TGTGCCTGGAGCCAGGACAGGGGGCCGAATGAAAAACTGTTTTTT.

In this sample, this clone turned up once. The rearrangement uses TRBV6-5 and TRBJ2-2, with D possibly TRBD1 on 6 matching bases. Between the trimmed V and J ends, which lost 8 bases and 0 bases, there was a span of 10 bases. In germline, CDR1 is MNHEY, CDR2 SVGAGI. This CDR3 is 14 amino acids long. The CDR3 region is CASQGYTNTGELFF. The CDR3 region has the DNA TGTGCCAGCCAGGGGTACACGAACACCGGGGAGCTGTTTTTT.

The rearrangement uses TRBV7-2 and TRBJ2-1; D is undetermined. Germline V gives CDR1 SGHTA, CDR2 FQGNSA. CDR3 length: 14 amino acids. Deletions cut 1 base from V and 7 bases from J, with 11 bases between. The CDR3 spells CASSLGWGPNEQFF. CDR3 in DNA: TGTGCCAGCAGCTTAGGTTGGGGTCCGAATGAGCAGTTCTTC. Full variable domain (rest looked up from reference TRBV7-2 and TRBJ2-1): GAGVSQSPSNKVTEKGKDVELRCDPISGHTALYWYRQSLGQGLEFLIYFQGNSAPDKSGLPSDRFSAERTGGSVSTLTIQRTQQEDSAVYLCASSLGWGPNEQFFGPGTRLTVL.

This chain uses TRBV6-1 with TRBJ1-2; D is perhaps TRBD1 (5 bases). Germline V lookup: CDR1 MNHNS, CDR2 SASEGT. The V end was cut by 2 bases, the J end by 1 base, with 14 bases between. CDR3 size: 16 residues. The CDR3 spells CASSEREARGNYGYTF. CDR3 in DNA: TGTGCCAGCAGTGAAAGGGAAGCTAGGGGTAACTATGGCTACACCTTC.

This sequence joins TRBV28 and TRBJ1-2; TRBD1 agrees at 10 bases. Trimming took 3 bases from V and 3 from J; bases not matched to a gene: 4. The CDR3 sequence is 15 residues long. Germline V CDR1 and CDR2: MDHEN, SYDVKM. CDR3 protein: CASSLGQGRHYGYTF. The CDR3 DNA follows: TGTGCCAGCAGTTTGGGACAGGGGCGTCACTATGGCTACACCTTC.

This chain connects TRBV2 to TRBJ2-1, with 8 bases identical to TRBD2. This CDR3 is built from 18 residues. CDR1 SNHLY and CDR2 FYNNEI come from the germline V gene. V gave up 4 bases and J gave up 5 bases; unmatched junction bases: 16. This CDR3 is CASSGPTGAGVVHNEQFF. CDR3 coding DNA: TGTGCCAGCAGTGGACCGACTGGAGCGGGAGTTGTCCACAATGAGCAGTTCTTC.

CDR3 region: CASSIVGGTNEKLFF. In nucleotides, the CDR3 is TGTGCCAGCAGCATCGTAGGGGGGACTAATGAAAAACTGTTTTTT. The V gene is TRBV7-9, the J gene TRBJ1-4; D may be TRBD1 (6 bases). Trimming left V 5 bases short and J 2 bases short, with 12 bases between. This CDR3 has 15 residues. The V gene's germline CDR1 is SEHNR and CDR2 FQNEAQ (reference sequence).

The rearrangement joins TRBV27 to TRBJ2-7; 12 nucleotides align to TRBD2. V shed 4 bases, J shed 2 bases, and the junction held 12 bases outside the gene matches. CDR3 size: 18 residues. CDR1 is MNHEY and CDR2 is SMNVEV in the germline V gene (reference sequence). DNA for the CDR3: TGTGCCAGCAGTTCGGGGACTAGCGGGCACCTGTTAACCTACGAGCAGTACTTC. The encoded protein is CASSSGTSGHLLTYEQYF.

The chain combines TRBV6-1 with TRBJ1-1; no clear D. Trimming took off 3 bases at V and 1 base at J, with 6 bases between the two ends. This CDR3 spans 13 amino acids. Germline-derived CDR1 and CDR2 are MNHNS and SASEGT. The CDR3 reads CASSDLANTEAFF. CDR3 nucleotide sequence: TGTGCCAGCAGTGATCTTGCGAACACTGAAGCTTTCTTT.

The chain couples TRBV16 to TRBJ1-5; TRBD1 aligns across 8 bases. Germline V gives CDR1 KGHSY, CDR2 FQNENV. This CDR3 contains 17 residues. The V and J ends lost 1 base and 0 bases, in that order; junction bases with no gene match: 5. The CDR3 here is CASSQYDRGDSNQPQHF. In nucleotides, the CDR3 is TGTGCCAGCAGCCAATATGACAGGGGCGATAGCAATCAGCCCCAGCATTTT. The whole variable domain, remainder taken from reference TRBV16 and TRBJ1-5, is GEEVAQTPKHLVRGEGQKAKLYCAPIKGHSYVFWYQQVLKNEFKFLISFQNENVFDETGMPKERFSAKCLPNSPCSLEIQATKLEDSAVYFCASSQYDRGDSNQPQHFGDGTRLSIL.

The V call is TRBV5-1, the J call TRBJ1-2; D call uncertain. This CDR3 comprises 13 residues. Germline V gene lookup returns CDR1 SGHRS and CDR2 YFSETQ. V lost 0 bases and J 7 bases, leaving 10 bases between the germline ends. As DNA, the CDR3 is TGCGCCAGCAGCTTGGACGGGGTAACTGGCTACACCTTC. Translated, it gives CASSLDGVTGYTF.

This clone was found a few times. This chain uses TRBV5-6 with TRBJ1-1; TRBD1 matches at 7 bases. Per germline, CDR1 SGHDT and CDR2 YYEEEE. This CDR3 spans 13 amino acids. V dropped 6 bases and J dropped 2; count of bases not matched to a gene: 4. The DNA of the CDR3 is TGTGCCAGCACGGGACAGACTAACACTGAAGCTTTCTTT. Amino acid sequence: CASTGQTNTEAFF. The variable domain in full, with the rest retrieved from reference TRBV5-6 and TRBJ1-1, is DAGVTQSPTHLIKTRGQQVTLRCSPKSGHDTVSWYQQALGQGPQFIFQYYEEEERQRGNFPDRFSGHQFPNYSSELNVNALLLGDSALYLCASTGQTNTEAFFGQGTRLTVV.

The CDR3 nucleotides read TGTGCCAGCAGCTTGGTCGGTCAGGGCTACAATGAGCAGTTCTTC. This translates into CASSLVGQGYNEQFF. The V and J genes are TRBV5-6 and TRBJ2-1; D may be TRBD1 (5 bases). Germline V gene sequence: CDR1 SGHDT, CDR2 YYEEEE. This CDR3 is 15 amino acids long. Trimming took off 0 bases at V and 3 bases at J, with 10 bases between the two ends. The complete variable domain, with remaining parts taken from reference TRBV5-6 and TRBJ2-1, reads DAGVTQSPTHLIKTRGQQVTLRCSPKSGHDTVSWYQQALGQGPQFIFQYYEEEERQRGNFPDRFSGHQFPNYSSELNVNALLLGDSALYLCASSLVGQGYNEQFFGPGTRLTVL.

The chain uses TRBV14 and TRBJ1-1, with 8 positions matching TRBD1. This CDR3 has 14 amino acids. CDR1 and CDR2 from the germline V gene are SGHDN and FVKESK. With V trimmed by 3 bases and J by 6 bases, 6 bases remained unmatched. The CDR3 DNA reads as TGTGCCAGCAGCCACAGGGGGCGAGGCGCTGAAGCTTTCTTT. This sequence encodes CASSHRGRGAEAFF.

The chain is built from TRBV3-1 (or the pseudogene TRBV3-2) and TRBJ1-4; TRBD1 is a possible D gene (5 bases). Germline V gives CDR1 LGHDT, CDR2 YNNKEL (reference sequence). V lost 4 bases, J lost 1 base, and 10 bases lay in between. This CDR3 comprises 15 residues. The CDR3 spells CASSPRDGTNEKLFF. The CDR3 region has the DNA TGTGCCAGCAGCCCCCGGGACGGAACTAATGAAAAACTGTTTTTT.

In this sample, this clone turned up once. CDR3 sequence reads: CASSLKLYGYTF. Written as DNA, the CDR3 is TGTGCCAGCAGCTTGAAACTCTATGGCTACACCTTC. This sequence joins TRBV5-8 and TRBJ1-2; D is unresolved. The CDR3 has 12 residues. Between the trimmed V and J ends, which lost 1 base and 4 bases, there was a span of 5 bases. Germline V gene lookup returns CDR1 SGHTS and CDR2 YDEGEE.

This rearrangement joins TRBV3-1 (or the pseudogene TRBV3-2) to TRBJ2-3; no firm D call. This CDR3 spans 14 amino acids. Germline CDR1 is LGHDT and CDR2 is YNNKEL (reference sequence). The V end was cut by 3 bases, the J end by 0 bases, with 7 bases between. CDR3 region: CASSHATSTDTQYF. CDR3 nucleotide sequence: TGTGCCAGCAGCCATGCGACTAGCACAGATACGCAGTATTTT.

This rearrangement joins TRBV6-2 or TRBV6-3 to TRBJ1-2, with TRBD1 as a possible D gene (5 bases). This CDR3 contains 12 residues. Trimming cost V 6 bases and J 14 bases, with 19 bases left between them. Germline V lookup: CDR1 MNHEY, CDR2 SVGEGT. This CDR3 reads CASSRSDSGSTF. DNA of the CDR3: TGTGCCAGCAGCCGGAGTGACAGCGGGTCTACCTTC.

This chain links TRBV5-6 with TRBJ1-1; 7 bases line up with TRBD1. With V trimmed by 1 base and J by 1 base, 10 bases remained unmatched. Looked up from germline, CDR1 is SGHDT and CDR2 is YYEEEE. The CDR3 loop spans 17 amino acids. CDR3 in DNA: TGTGCCAGCAGCTTGTCTTTCCGACAGGGCGGGAACACTGAAGCTTTCTTT. Protein sequence: CASSLSFRQGGNTEAFF.

CDR3 coding DNA: TGTGCCACCAGTGATGTGGGGACAGATACGCAGTATTTT. Its protein is CATSDVGTDTQYF. The chain employs TRBV24-1 and TRBJ2-3; D ambiguous. Germline V gene sequence: CDR1 KGHDR, CDR2 SFDVKD. With 3 bases removed from V and 3 bases from J, the gap between germline ends came to 6 bases. This CDR3 is 13 amino acids long.

J is TRBJ2-1 and V is TRBV6-5, with D perhaps TRBD1 (6 bases). The germline CDR1 and CDR2 sequences are MNHEY and SVGAGI. Trimming cost V 5 bases and J 5 bases, with 7 bases left between them. The CDR3 covers 12 residues. The CDR3 nucleotides read TGTGCCAGCAGTACAGGGAACAATGAGCAGTTCTTC. Translated: CASSTGNNEQFF.

The V call is TRBV7-9, the J call TRBJ2-1; 7 nucleotides agree with TRBD2. Trimming took 2 bases from V and 6 from J; bases not matched to a gene: 4. Germline CDR1 is SEHNR and CDR2 is FQNEAQ (reference sequence). The CDR3 length is 14 residues. This chain's CDR3 is CASSLWVAGNEQFF. The CDR3 DNA reads TGTGCCAGCAGCTTATGGGTAGCGGGCAATGAGCAGTTCTTC.